The 23 T cell receptor beta chains reported below all come from one sample, sequenced in a study of somatic mutations in cytotoxic T cells in rheumatoid arthritis. TCRdb keeps only in-frame clones here, not all; method: immunoSEQ multiplex PCR. The sample includes approximately 30,000 clones, 82% of them seen just once. Input material: CD8+ T cells sorted from blood. The receptor set was obtained from a man in his forties or fifties in good health.

The chain employs TRBV30 and TRBJ2-7; D is unclear. The CDR3 loop spans 10 amino acids. V was trimmed by 8 bases and J by 3 bases, leaving 8 bases between them. Germline loops: CDR1 GTSNPN, CDR2 SVGIG (reference sequence). The CDR3 nucleotides are TGTGCCGTAGGACGCTACGAGCAGTACTTC. Encoded protein: CAVGRYEQYF.

This chain connects TRBV5-1 to TRBJ2-7; no firm D call. Germline assignment: CDR1 SGHRS and CDR2 YFSETQ. CDR3 size: 13 residues. V was pared by 0 bases and J by 1 base, with 5 bases between. The CDR3 region has the DNA TGCGCCAGCAGCTTGGAGTTATCCTACGAGCAGTACTTC. Its protein product is CASSLELSYEQYF.

This clone is a singleton in its sample. The chain links TRBV6-4 to TRBJ2-2; unclear D gene. This CDR3 has 13 residues. The germline CDR1 and CDR2 sequences are MRHNA and SNTAGT. Trimming shortened V by 3 bases and J by 1 base, and 3 bases separated the two germline ends. CDR3 loop: CASSEGNTGELFF. The CDR3, as DNA: TGTGCCAGCAGTGAGGGGAACACCGGGGAGCTGTTTTTT.

The J gene is TRBJ2-1, the V gene TRBV7-8, with 7 bases fitting TRBD2. V lost 2 bases, J lost 2 bases, and 9 bases stayed unmatched. The CDR3 is made up of 17 amino acids. Germline V gene lookup returns CDR1 SGHVS and CDR2 FQNEAQ. Written as DNA, the CDR3 is TGTGCCAGCAGCTTACTCCGGGCGGGAGTGACCTACAATGAGCAGTTCTTC. The encoded protein is CASSLLRAGVTYNEQFF.

This chain joins TRBV25-1 and TRBJ1-3; TRBD1 aligns across 10 bases. CDR3 length equals 16 residues. V lost 2 bases to trimming and J lost 7 bases; unmatched junction nucleotides: 8. Germline V CDR1 and CDR2: MGHDK, SYGVNS. CDR3 DNA: TGTGCCAGCAGTGAAAGGGTGCCGGGACAGGGGAACACCATATATTTT. Translated: CASSERVPGQGNTIYF.

The chain is built from TRBV7-9 and TRBJ1-3, with D hard to call. Germline V gene lookup returns CDR1 SEHNR and CDR2 FQNEAQ (reference sequence). V lost 7 bases and J 0 bases, leaving 10 bases between the germline ends. This CDR3 is 14 amino acids long. CDR3 coding DNA: TGTGCCAGCATCGAGAGTAGCTCTGGAAACACCATATATTTT. Protein: CASIESSSGNTIYF.

CDR3 sequence (DNA): TGCAGTGCCCGAGAAGCCGGGGAGCTGTTTTTT. Its protein product is CSAREAGELFF. The chain is built from TRBV20-1 and TRBJ2-2; D unresolved. Trimming stripped 6 bases from V and 6 bases from J, with 8 bases between. Germline V gene sequence: CDR1 DFQATT, CDR2 SNEGSKA (reference sequence). The CDR3 extends over 11 amino acids.

The chain combines TRBV28 with TRBJ2-7; D might be TRBD1 (5 bases). The CDR3 extends over 13 amino acids. Germline V gene data show CDR1 as MDHEN and CDR2 as SYDVKM. Trimming removed 3 bases at V and 4 bases at J, with 10 bases between. The CDR3 protein is CASSFGRAYEQYF. In DNA, the CDR3 is TGTGCCAGCAGTTTCGGCAGGGCGTACGAGCAGTACTTC.

This chain connects TRBV6-1 to TRBJ1-1, with unresolved D. Between the trimmed V and J ends, which lost 5 bases and 0 bases, there was a span of 13 bases. The CDR3 is 15 residues long. Germline values: CDR1 MNHNS, CDR2 SASEGT. This chain's CDR3 is CASSPWRGLNTEAFF. For the CDR3, the DNA is TGTGCCAGCAGTCCCTGGCGAGGTTTGAACACTGAAGCTTTCTTT.

The gene calls are TRBV10-3 and TRBJ1-1, with 9 positions matching TRBD1. With 0 bases clipped from V and 5 bases from J, the junction kept 7 bases outside the gene matches. The CDR3 is made up of 16 amino acids. CDR1 is ENHRY, CDR2 SYGVKD, per germline. The CDR3 nucleotides read TGTGCCATCAGTGAGTCTGTTATGACAGGGGGAACTGAAGCTTTCTTT. Amino acids: CAISESVMTGGTEAFF.

The chain employs TRBV10-3 and TRBJ2-7; D uncertain. Germline loops: CDR1 ENHRY, CDR2 SYGVKD. The CDR3 is 12 amino acids. V dropped 11 bases and J dropped 5 bases, with 16 bases sitting between them. The CDR3 loop is CAVRGRVDEQYF. CDR3 bases: TGTGCCGTCCGCGGAAGAGTCGACGAGCAGTACTTC.

The rearrangement joins TRBV5-1 to TRBJ2-3; D perhaps matches TRBD2 (6 bases). CDR1 is SGHRS, CDR2 YFSETQ, per germline. With 2 bases removed from V and 0 bases from J, the gap between germline ends came to 13 bases. The CDR3 covers 16 residues. CDR3 protein: CASSFGPGASTDTQYF. The CDR3, as DNA: TGCGCCAGCAGCTTTGGGCCGGGAGCAAGCACAGATACGCAGTATTTT.

The chain employs TRBV20-1 and TRBJ2-3; D may match TRBD1 or TRBD2 (5 bases each). Germline V gives CDR1 DFQATT, CDR2 SNEGSKA (reference sequence). The CDR3 runs to 11 residues. V lost 5 bases, J lost 4 bases, and 7 bases lay in between. The CDR3 is CSASGPDTQYF. The CDR3 DNA is TGCAGTGCTTCGGGACCAGATACGCAGTATTTT.

The rearrangement uses TRBV7-6 and TRBJ2-5, with TRBD2 identical over 14 bases. The V and J ends lost 6 bases and 5 bases, in that order; junction bases with no gene match: 5. Germline loops: CDR1 SGHVS, CDR2 FNYEAQ. This CDR3 has 15 amino acids. CDR3 in DNA: TGTGCCAGCAGTTCGGGACTAGCGGGAGTGGAGACCCAGTACTTC. Its translation is CASSSGLAGVETQYF.

This chain connects TRBV5-5 to TRBJ2-3, with D possibly being TRBD1 or TRBD2 (6 bases each). Germline loops: CDR1 SGHKS, CDR2 YYEKEE (reference sequence). V shed 6 bases and J shed 4 bases, with 15 bases lying between them. The CDR3 runs 14 residues. The CDR3 loop reads CASILIGGPDTQYF. DNA for the CDR3: TGTGCCAGCATCCTCATCGGGGGCCCAGATACGCAGTATTTT.

This clone was observed a few times. The genes are TRBV4-1 and TRBJ2-7; D perhaps matches TRBD2 (5 bases). CDR1 is MGHRA and CDR2 is YSYEKL in the germline V gene. Deletions cut 1 base from V and 0 bases from J, with 10 bases between. This CDR3 region has 15 residues. CDR3 sequence reads: CASSQVGRDSYEQYF. The CDR3 DNA sequence: TGCGCCAGCAGCCAAGTGGGTCGGGACTCCTACGAGCAGTACTTC.

This clone was detected a few times. The chain's CDR3 is CASSLGLAYEQYF. In DNA form, the CDR3 reads TGTGCCAGCAGCCTGGGACTAGCCTACGAGCAGTACTTC. The chain employs TRBV11-3 and TRBJ2-7; TRBD2 matches 8 bases. Germline V gene lookup returns CDR1 SGHNT and CDR2 YENEEA. Trimming took 5 bases from V and 2 from J; bases not matched to a gene: 2. This CDR3 has 13 residues.

The V and J genes are TRBV4-1 and TRBJ1-1; D unclear. Per germline, CDR1 MGHRA and CDR2 YSYEKL. The length of the CDR3 is 16 residues. The V end lost 6 bases, the J end lost 2 bases, and 19 bases lay between the germline ends. The CDR3 spells CASRFAAGPANTEAFF. For the CDR3, the DNA is TGCGCCAGCAGATTTGCTGCCGGGCCGGCAAACACTGAAGCTTTCTTT.

This clone was counted once. The rearrangement joins TRBV30 to TRBJ1-2; D call uncertain. V lost 4 bases, J lost 2 bases, and 11 bases lay in between. The CDR3 contains 13 residues. Germline CDR1 GTSNPN, CDR2 SVGIG (reference sequence). CDR3 nucleotide sequence: TGTGCCTGGAAAGTGAGCGGGAACTATGGCTACACCTTC. Its protein product is CAWKVSGNYGYTF.

The chain carries TRBV9 and TRBJ2-7; D not certain. The CDR3 is 13 residues long. Trimming left V 0 bases short and J 3 bases short, with 7 bases between. Germline V gene sequence: CDR1 SGDLS, CDR2 YYNGEE. The CDR3 sequence is CASSVAADYEQYF. The CDR3 DNA reads as TGTGCCAGCAGCGTAGCGGCAGACTACGAGCAGTACTTC.

The V and J genes are TRBV11-3 and TRBJ2-7, with D perhaps given as TRBD1 or TRBD2 (5 bases each). V gave up 3 bases and J gave up 5 bases, with 14 bases separating them. Germline V CDR1 and CDR2: SGHNT, YENEEA. The CDR3 consists of 14 residues. The CDR3 sequence: CASSFLPGTHEQYF. The CDR3 nucleotides are TGTGCCAGCAGCTTTCTTCCAGGGACGCACGAGCAGTACTTC.

The chain is built from TRBV25-1 and TRBJ2-5; 11 bases line up with TRBD2. Looked up from germline, CDR1 is MGHDK and CDR2 is SYGVNS. V lost 5 bases, J lost 3 bases, and 2 bases stayed unmatched. The length of the CDR3 is 14 residues. Here the CDR3 DNA reads TGTGCCAGCAGTATGACTAGCGGGAAAGAGACCCAGTACTTC. It codes for CASSMTSGKETQYF. Based on the CDR3 plus reference TRBV25-1 and TRBJ2-5, the full variable domain is EADIYQTPRYLVIGTGKKITLECSQTMGHDKMYWYQQDPGMELHLIHYSYGVNSTEKGDLSSESTVSRIRTEHFPLTLESARPSHTSQYLCASSMTSGKETQYFGPGTRLLVL.

The V gene is TRBV6-1, the J gene TRBJ2-1, with TRBD2 matching over 13 bases. The germline V gene encodes CDR1 MNHNS and CDR2 SASEGT. V was pared by 3 bases and J by 7 bases, with 6 bases of the junction left unmatched. This CDR3 contains 16 residues. The CDR3 loop is CASSDLGLAGRNEQFF. The CDR3 DNA is TGTGCCAGCAGTGACCTGGGACTAGCGGGACGGAATGAGCAGTTCTTC.